This T cell receptor (beta chain) was profiled in a study of blood T cells in healthy people across ages (dated by TCRdb to 2014 to 2015). Context from the whole study: In model experiments, template switching captured about one uniquely barcoded TCR beta cDNA molecule for every two T cells. Age-related changes in TCR beta repertoire diversity were measured in the study by deep sequencing normalized with unique cDNA molecular identifiers. Donors were grouped into four age groups: young (average 16 years), middle-aged (under 40), aged (approximately 58) and long-lived (around 80). To avoid experimental bias, donors of different ages were spread randomly across the sequencing lanes. Using the same blood draw, the study looked at two additional independent replicas of 1 million unique cDNA reads for two donors, one aged 18 to 30 and the other aged 80 or older. The study at large found these results: Bulk unsorted PBMC profiling prevented conclusive comparison of naive and antigen-experienced compartments. Observed TCR beta diversity correlated strongly with the percentage of naive T cells measured by flow cytometry. Because the CMV infection status of the donors was unknown, age-related changes in expanded clonotypes may potentially have been confounded. As age increased, observed TCR beta diversity per million T cells dropped in a roughly linear way, and a significant reduction was already evident by age 40. Estimates of total diversity based on one million sequenced T cells were regarded as lower bounds and as underestimates. The long-lived group showed more naive CD4+ T cells, fewer expanded clones and increased TCR diversity than the aged group, suggesting age selection.

Libraries were constructed by 5' RACE. Sequencing was performed on an Illumina HiSeq 2500. A second PCR of roughly 7 to 11 cycles was performed with a sample-barcoded 5' primer and a J-beta primer mix. A unique molecular identifier was introduced onto each TCR beta cDNA molecule by a template-switch 5' adaptor carrying 12 random nucleotides. At least 2.5 million CDR3-containing paired-end reads were obtained from each sample. First-strand cDNA was synthesized from all RNA with the Mint cDNA synthesis kit, primed by a TRBC-specific oligonucleotide. All cDNA was treated with uracil-DNA glycosylase and then went through a first 18-cycle PCR with the universal primers M1SS and BC2_uni_R. On the study's bioinformatics: For normalization, 1 million high-quality reads, each with a distinct molecular identifier, were randomly selected from each sample. Instead of being binned into consensus sequences, reads that shared molecular identifiers were thrown out. MiTCR, with a Q25 quality threshold and the strictest error-elimination algorithm, was used for CDR3 identification, clonotype clustering and error correction. A nonparametric unseen species model using Euler transformation provided a lower-bound estimate of total TCR beta diversity. TCRdb reprocessing: public reads trimmed at Q25 with fastp, clones called with MiXCR, in-frame beta chains kept. Records with the same CDR3 protein are collapsed into one entry carrying the most frequent genes and DNA. The V and J calls and clone size come from TCRdb's table, not from the authors' own analysis. This sample gives hundreds of thousands of distinct CDR3 sequences in total; roughly 53% of them show up just once. The ten largest clones add up to roughly 34% of the sample.

This clonotype was picked up a small number of times. Its antigen is not yet known. There are no base qualities to consult, and no much larger clone falls within one base. Systemically healthy Caucasian individuals from Russia, 39 in total and aged about 6 to 100 years, were included as donors. Around 10 milliliters of peripheral blood were collected from each donor into EDTA-treated Vacutainer tubes. Ficoll-Paque density-gradient centrifugation was used to isolate PBMCs, with at least 6.5 million per sample. Trizol reagent was used to extract total RNA from PBMCs, with at least 6 micrograms per sample. Naive CD45RAhigh/CD27high T cell percentages were measured by flow cytometry on a PBMC aliquot from every donor. The CDR3 numbers 14 residues from cysteine through phenylalanine. Only the CDR3 part of the read is kept: 42 bases, read in frame from the first base. The junction carries 6 bases between V and J, which are trimmed by 0 bases and 3 bases respectively. The germline V gene (reference sequence) yields SEHNR for CDR1 and FQNEAQ for CDR2.

The sample comprised blood. This chain joins TRBV7-9 to TRBJ2-1; the D gene lacks a confident call. The origin of this receptor is a man aged 60-69 years in good health. The CDR3 has the sequence CASSLAGRYNEQFF. The nucleotide sequence reads as follows: TGTGCCAGCAGCTTAGCGGGCCGCTACAATGAGCAGTTCTTC.